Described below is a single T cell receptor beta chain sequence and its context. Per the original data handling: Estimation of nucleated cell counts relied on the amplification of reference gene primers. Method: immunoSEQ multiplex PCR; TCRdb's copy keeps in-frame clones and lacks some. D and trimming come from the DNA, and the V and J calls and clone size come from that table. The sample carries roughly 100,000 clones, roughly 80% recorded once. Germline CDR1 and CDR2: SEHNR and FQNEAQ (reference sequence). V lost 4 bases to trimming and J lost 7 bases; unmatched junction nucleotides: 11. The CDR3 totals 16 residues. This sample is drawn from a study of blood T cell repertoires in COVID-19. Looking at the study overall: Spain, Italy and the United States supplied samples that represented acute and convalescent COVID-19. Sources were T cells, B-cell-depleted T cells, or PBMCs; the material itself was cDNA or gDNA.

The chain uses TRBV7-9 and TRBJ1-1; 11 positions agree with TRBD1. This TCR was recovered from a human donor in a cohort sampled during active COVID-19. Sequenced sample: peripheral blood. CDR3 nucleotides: TGTGCCAGCAGCTGGGACAGGGGGGTTCAGGTCCATGAAGCTTTCTTT. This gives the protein CASSWDRGVQVHEAFF.